These T cell receptor beta chains were read from a single sample in a study of OX40 agonist ivuxolimab in advanced cancers. Only in-frame clones appear in the TCRdb table, and some are missing; sequencing was by immunoSEQ multiplex PCR. This sample has approximately 89,000 clones, with 80% to 90% found just once. The starting material was CD4+ or CD8+ T cells sorted from blood, obtained in a trial of the OX40 agonist ivuxolimab. These receptors were taken from an adult with an advanced solid tumor such as melanoma, head and neck, liver or kidney cancer. The CDR3 runs from the conserved cysteine through the conserved F or W. The order of the fields is CDR3 length, V gene, J gene, CDR3 protein.

cdr3_length: 18; v_call: TRBV27; j_call: TRBJ1-5; cdr3_aa: CATARDAGGYLSNQPQHF
cdr3_length: 13; v_call: TRBV27; j_call: TRBJ1-1; cdr3_aa: CASSNTGYTEAFF
cdr3_length: 14; v_call: TRBV13; j_call: TRBJ2-7; cdr3_aa: CASSRGTGIHEQYF
cdr3_length: 13; v_call: TRBV2; j_call: TRBJ2-7; cdr3_aa: CASTQERTYEQYF
cdr3_length: 15; v_call: TRBV11-3; j_call: TRBJ2-7; cdr3_aa: CASSLGGRSQNEQYF
cdr3_length: 13; v_call: TRBV7-2; j_call: -; cdr3_aa: CASSRAQAYEQYF
cdr3_length: 11; v_call: TRBV29-1; j_call: TRBJ2-7; cdr3_aa: CSVVNSYEQYF
cdr3_length: 12; v_call: TRBV5-1; j_call: TRBJ2-3; cdr3_aa: CASSQNLDTQYF
cdr3_length: 15; v_call: TRBV5-8; j_call: TRBJ2-1; cdr3_aa: CASSLGRQGFNEQFF
cdr3_length: 17; v_call: TRBV27; j_call: TRBJ1-5; cdr3_aa: CASSLGRGRGPNQPQHF
cdr3_length: 14; v_call: TRBV29-1; j_call: TRBJ2-7; cdr3_aa: CSVEDSGRAYEQYF
cdr3_length: 14; v_call: TRBV11-3; j_call: TRBJ2-2; cdr3_aa: CASSPGRGTGELFF
cdr3_length: 15; v_call: TRBV7-2; j_call: TRBJ2-3; cdr3_aa: CASSLASAGVDTQYF
cdr3_length: 11; v_call: TRBV6-4; j_call: TRBJ2-3; cdr3_aa: CARRGTDTQYF
cdr3_length: 15; v_call: TRBV6-1; j_call: TRBJ2-1; cdr3_aa: CASRRETAPYNEQFF
cdr3_length: 13; v_call: TRBV11-3; j_call: TRBJ2-1; cdr3_aa: CASSLDRYNEQFF
cdr3_length: 14; v_call: TRBV28; j_call: TRBJ2-2; cdr3_aa: CASTKGQGAGELFF
cdr3_length: 12; v_call: TRBV19; j_call: TRBJ1-4; cdr3_aa: CASSSLGDMVFF
cdr3_length: 14; v_call: TRBV9; j_call: TRBJ1-4; cdr3_aa: CASSVGATNEKLFF
cdr3_length: 14; v_call: TRBV6-5; j_call: TRBJ2-7; cdr3_aa: CASSPRLGSYEQYF
cdr3_length: 15; v_call: TRBV7-2; j_call: TRBJ2-1; cdr3_aa: CASSSPRAGSVEQFF
cdr3_length: 15; v_call: TRBV7-8; j_call: TRBJ2-5; cdr3_aa: CASSLPGTAQETQYF
cdr3_length: 14; v_call: TRBV5-6; j_call: TRBJ1-5; cdr3_aa: CASNLAGGNQPQHF
cdr3_length: 14; v_call: TRBV7-2; j_call: TRBJ2-1; cdr3_aa: CASSSDNSYNEQFF
cdr3_length: 14; v_call: TRBV29-1; j_call: TRBJ2-7; cdr3_aa: CSVEVNRVPYEQYF
cdr3_length: 14; v_call: TRBV25-1; j_call: TRBJ1-2; cdr3_aa: CASSQTGGHYGYTF
cdr3_length: 16; v_call: TRBV10-3; j_call: TRBJ1-5; cdr3_aa: CAISALDRGENQPQHF
cdr3_length: 13; v_call: TRBV29-1; j_call: TRBJ2-3; cdr3_aa: CSVDGQIQDTQYF
cdr3_length: 12; v_call: TRBV12-5; j_call: TRBJ2-5; cdr3_aa: CASGTGEATQYF
cdr3_length: 13; v_call: TRBV6-5; j_call: TRBJ1-2; cdr3_aa: CASSSGQHYGYTF
cdr3_length: 12; v_call: TRBV7-2; j_call: TRBJ2-7; cdr3_aa: CASSLRFHEQYF
cdr3_length: 13; v_call: TRBV10-2; j_call: TRBJ2-5; cdr3_aa: CASSEASWETQYF
cdr3_length: 16; v_call: TRBV7-9; j_call: TRBJ1-4; cdr3_aa: CASLRGSLATNEKLFF
cdr3_length: 16; v_call: TRBV7-9; j_call: TRBJ2-4; cdr3_aa: CASSNSLVIAKNIQYF
cdr3_length: 14; v_call: TRBV7-8; j_call: TRBJ2-1; cdr3_aa: CASSFGLALNEQFF
cdr3_length: 15; v_call: TRBV15; j_call: TRBJ1-2; cdr3_aa: CATSRDLRADYGYTF
cdr3_length: 12; v_call: TRBV5-1; j_call: TRBJ1-2; cdr3_aa: CASKGADYGYTF
cdr3_length: 13; v_call: TRBV7-2; j_call: TRBJ2-5; cdr3_aa: CASSLLVRETQYF
cdr3_length: 15; v_call: TRBV19; j_call: TRBJ2-7; cdr3_aa: CASSRTSGPSYEQYF
cdr3_length: 13; v_call: TRBV4-3; j_call: TRBJ2-1; cdr3_aa: CASSQLPRNEQFF